This T cell receptor beta chain was sequenced during a study of identical twins. This clonotype was counted many times. Via MiXCR, TCRdb re-called the 5' RACE reads, giving one row per CDR3 protein. The profile shows more than 200,000 distinct CDR3 sequences, around a tenth of them singletons. Trimming took 5 bases from V and 4 from J, leaving 13 bases between them. Germline V gives CDR1 DFQATT, CDR2 SNEGSKA (reference sequence). This CDR3 comprises 13 residues. The receptor was isolated from a woman aged 18-29 years in good health. V is TRBV20-1 and J is TRBJ2-3, with D unresolved. The sample taken for sequencing was memory (CD45RO+) T cells sorted from blood. For the CDR3, the DNA is TGCAGTGCTGCTTCAGGAGTTCCAGATACGCAGTATTTT. It specifies CSAASGVPDTQYF.